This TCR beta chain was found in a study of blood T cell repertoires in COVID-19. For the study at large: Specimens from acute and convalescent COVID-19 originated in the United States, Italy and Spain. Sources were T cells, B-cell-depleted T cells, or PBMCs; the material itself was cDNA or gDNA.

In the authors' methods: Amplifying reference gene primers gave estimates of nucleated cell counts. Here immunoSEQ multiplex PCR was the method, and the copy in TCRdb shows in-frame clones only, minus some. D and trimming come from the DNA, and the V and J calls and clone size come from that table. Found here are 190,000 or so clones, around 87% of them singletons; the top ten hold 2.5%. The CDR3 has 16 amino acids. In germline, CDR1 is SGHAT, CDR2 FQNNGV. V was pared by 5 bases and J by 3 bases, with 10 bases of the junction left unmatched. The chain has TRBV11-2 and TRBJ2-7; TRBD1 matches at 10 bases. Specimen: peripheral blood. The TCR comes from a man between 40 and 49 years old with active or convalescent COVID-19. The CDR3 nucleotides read TGTGCCAGCAGCGGGGCCGGGACAGGGGCAGACTACGAGCAGTACTTC. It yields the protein CASSGAGTGADYEQYF.